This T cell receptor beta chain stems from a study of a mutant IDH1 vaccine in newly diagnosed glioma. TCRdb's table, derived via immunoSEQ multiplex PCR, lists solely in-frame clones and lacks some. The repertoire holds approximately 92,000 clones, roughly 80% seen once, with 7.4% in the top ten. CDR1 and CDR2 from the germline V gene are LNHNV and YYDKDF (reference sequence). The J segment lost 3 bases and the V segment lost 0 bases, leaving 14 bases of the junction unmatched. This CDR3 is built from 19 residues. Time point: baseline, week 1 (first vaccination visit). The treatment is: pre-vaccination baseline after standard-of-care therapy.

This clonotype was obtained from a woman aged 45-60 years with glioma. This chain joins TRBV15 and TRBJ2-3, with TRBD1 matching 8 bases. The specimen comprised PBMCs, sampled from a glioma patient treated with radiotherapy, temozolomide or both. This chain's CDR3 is CATSRDLKSGGWGTDTQYF. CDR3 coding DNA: TGTGCCACCAGCAGAGATCTGAAGTCAGGGGGCTGGGGGACAGATACGCAGTATTTT.